This is a list of T cell receptor beta chains from one sample in a study of blood T cell repertoires in COVID-19. Clones were sequenced by immunoSEQ multiplex PCR, and TCRdb holds only the in-frame ones, with some missing. The data show approximately 280,000 clones, about 90% seen once. The specimen was PBMCs or T cells enriched from blood (not recorded which). These receptors were collected from a woman aged 55 to 70 who had recovered from COVID-19. Each CDR3 is given with its conserved first and last residue. The D gene is left open where the match is weak. Some rows have no size entry. The others give once, few or many, or a class for an expanded clone.

D gene	V gene	clone size	J gene	CDR3 protein	CDR3 DNA
.	TRBV5-6	.	TRBJ1-6	CASTGGKINSPLHF	TGTGCCAGCACGGGGGGCAAAATTAATTCACCCCTCCACTTT
.	TRBV11-2	.	TRBJ1-1	CASSLDTWFGAFF	TGTGCCAGCAGCTTAGATACTTGGTTTGGTGCTTTCTTT
TRBD1	TRBV4-1	.	TRBJ1-6	CASSQEATGVWSNSPLHF	TGCGCCAGCAGCCAAGAGGCCACAGGGGTTTGGTCTAATTCACCCCTCCACTTT
.	TRBV18	.	TRBJ1-5	CASSPVQGGNQPQHF	TGTGCCAGCTCACCCGTGCAGGGTGGCAATCAGCCCCAGCATTTT
TRBD1	TRBV12-3/TRBV12-4	.	TRBJ1-2	CASSNRGGYTF	TGTGCCAGCAGTAACAGGGGTGGCTACACCTTC
.	TRBV6-5	.	TRBJ2-7	CASSAATGEQYF	TGTGCCAGCAGCGCCGCTACGGGGGAGCAGTACTTC
.	TRBV28	.	TRBJ2-7	CASSSTGVSSTRSYEQYF	TGTGCCAGCAGTTCCACCGGGGTTAGCTCCACTCGCTCCTACGAGCAGTACTTC
TRBD1	TRBV19	once	TRBJ1-2	CASSWTGAYGYTF	TGTGCCAGTAGTTGGACAGGAGCCTATGGCTACACCTTC
.	TRBV30	.	TRBJ2-7	CAWTPLDTSSYEQYF	TGTGCCTGGACCCCATTAGACACTAGCTCCTACGAGCAGTACTTC
.	TRBV12-3/TRBV12-4	.	TRBJ1-1	CASSLTVNTEAFF	TGTGCCAGCAGCCTGACAGTGAACACTGAAGCTTTCTTT
TRBD2	TRBV4-2	few	TRBJ2-1	CASSQPAGGPYNEQFF	TGTGCCAGCAGCCAACCAGCGGGAGGGCCCTACAATGAGCAGTTCTTC
.	TRBV27	.	TRBJ2-7	CASSLSAAARAYEQYF	TGTGCCAGCAGTTTATCTGCGGCAGCGAGGGCCTACGAGCAGTACTTC
.	TRBV14	.	TRBJ1-3	CASSQQFQGTIYF	TGTGCCAGCAGCCAACAGTTTCAGGGCACCATATATTTT
TRBD1	TRBV7-2	once	TRBJ1-2	CASSLIGTGAHGYTF	TGTGCCAGCAGCTTAATTGGGACAGGGGCCCATGGCTACACCTTC
TRBD2	TRBV27	.	TRBJ2-7	CASSLRGLERAEQYF	TGTGCCAGCAGTTTAAGGGGACTAGAGCGAGCCGAGCAGTACTTC
.	TRBV2	.	TRBJ2-1	CATKKGLAYNEQFF	TGTGCCACCAAAAAGGGACTCGCCTACAATGAGCAGTTCTTC
TRBD2	TRBV7-9	.	TRBJ2-1	CASSSTSGGASDEQFF	TGTGCCAGCAGCTCGACTAGCGGGGGGGCTTCGGATGAGCAGTTCTTC
TRBD1	TRBV5-6	once	TRBJ1-1	CASSFLQGGTEAFF	TGTGCCAGCAGCTTTTTACAGGGGGGCACTGAAGCTTTCTTT
TRBD1	TRBV18	.	TRBJ1-6	CASSRDRAQLGNSPLHF	TGTGCCAGCTCCCGGGACAGGGCGCAGTTGGGTAATTCACCCCTCCACTTT
.	TRBV15	.	TRBJ2-7	CATGLRPFTYEQYF	TGTGCCACCGGGCTGCGCCCGTTCACCTACGAGCAGTACTTC
.	TRBV24-1	.	TRBJ1-4	CATSALQGRGEKLFF	TGTGCCACCAGTGCCCTACAGGGCCGTGGTGAAAAACTGTTTTTT
.	TRBV5-1	.	TRBJ2-3	CASSLDRDTQYF	TGCGCCAGCAGCCTTGATAGAGATACGCAGTATTTT
TRBD1	TRBV28	.	TRBJ2-1	CASRPPDRAGHGEQFF	TGTGCCAGCAGACCTCCGGACAGGGCCGGCCATGGGGAGCAGTTCTTC
TRBD2	TRBV12-5	.	TRBJ2-2	CASATGTRDTGELFF	TGTGCTAGTGCCACCGGGACTAGAGACACCGGGGAGCTGTTTTTT
.	TRBV7-8	.	TRBJ2-1	CASSFASEDNEQFF	TGTGCCAGCAGCTTTGCTAGCGAGGACAATGAGCAGTTCTTC
.	TRBV3-1/TRBV3-2	.	TRBJ1-2	CASSQVVSGYTF	TGTGCCAGCAGCCAAGTAGTTTCTGGCTACACCTTC
.	TRBV30	once	TRBJ1-4	CAWSVLAGQLFF	TGTGCCTGGAGTGTACTGGCGGGCCAACTGTTTTTT
.	TRBV27	.	TRBJ2-2	CASTLPGEEGPNTGELFF	TGTGCCAGCACCCTCCCCGGTGAGGAGGGGCCGAACACCGGGGAGCTGTTTTTT
.	TRBV6-5	once	TRBJ2-7	CASTQGSGGEQYF	TGTGCCAGCACCCAGGGGAGTGGGGGCGAGCAGTACTTC
.	TRBV5-1	.	TRBJ1-6	CASSLVMQGNSPLHF	TGCGCCAGCAGCTTGGTAATGCAGGGAAATTCACCCCTCCACTTT
.	TRBV7-9	once	TRBJ2-3	CASMETSRTDTQYF	TGTGCCAGCATGGAGACTAGTCGGACAGATACGCAGTATTTT
.	TRBV2	.	TRBJ1-5	CASRDRRGQPQHF	TGTGCCAGCAGAGACAGAAGGGGACAGCCCCAGCATTTT
TRBD2	TRBV2	.	TRBJ2-7	CASSVTSGSHEQYF	TGTGCCAGCAGTGTCACTAGCGGGAGCCACGAGCAGTACTTC
.	TRBV18	.	TRBJ2-2	CASTASRTDGGELFF	TGTGCCAGCACAGCCTCTAGGACTGATGGCGGGGAGCTGTTTTTT
TRBD1	TRBV6-5	.	TRBJ1-2	CASIIRGFYGYTF	TGTGCCAGCATTATCAGGGGGTTCTATGGCTACACCTTC
.	TRBV28	.	TRBJ1-1	CASSLFGRGADTEAFF	TGTGCCAGCAGTTTATTTGGTCGGGGGGCGGACACTGAAGCTTTCTTT
.	TRBV7-8	few	TRBJ1-1	CASSLVASDTEAFF	TGTGCCAGCAGCTTAGTTGCTTCGGACACTGAAGCTTTCTTT
.	TRBV27	many	TRBJ1-2	CASSLAGNYGYTF	TGTGCCAGCAGTTTAGCAGGGAACTATGGCTACACCTTC
.	TRBV25-1	.	TRBJ2-6	CASSASSVSGANVLTF	TGTGCCAGCAGTGCGTCCTCGGTGTCCGGGGCCAACGTCCTGACTTTC
.	TRBV4-2	.	TRBJ2-3	CASSHEAGADTQYF	TGTGCCAGCAGCCACGAAGCAGGGGCGGATACGCAGTATTTT
.	TRBV7-9	.	TRBJ1-4	CASSYTGGINEKLFF	TGTGCCAGCAGTTACACCGGCGGGATTAATGAAAAACTGTTTTTT
TRBD1	TRBV7-9	.	TRBJ1-4	CASSFPQGTATNEKLFF	TGTGCCAGCAGCTTTCCACAGGGGACGGCAACTAATGAAAAACTGTTTTTT
TRBD1	TRBV5-1	.	TRBJ1-1	CASSLEDRENTEAFF	TGCGCCAGCAGCTTGGAGGACAGGGAAAACACTGAAGCTTTCTTT
.	TRBV30	.	TRBJ1-5	CAWSTQGNSNQPQHF	TGTGCCTGGAGTACGCAGGGCAATAGCAATCAGCCCCAGCATTTT
TRBD2	TRBV5-1	.	TRBJ2-1	CASSAAGGPYNEQFF	TGCGCCAGCAGCGCAGCGGGAGGGCCCTACAATGAGCAGTTCTTC
.	TRBV28	once	TRBJ1-1	CASSSPSTTEAFF	TGTGCCAGCAGTTCCCCTTCTACCACTGAAGCTTTCTTT
TRBD2	TRBV11-3	.	TRBJ2-5	CASSQRGAGETQYF	TGTGCCAGCTCCCAGCGGGGGGCAGGGGAGACCCAGTACTTC
.	TRBV28	few	TRBJ2-2	CASEQANTGELFF	TGTGCCAGCGAGCAAGCTAACACCGGGGAGCTGTTTTTT
.	TRBV9	.	TRBJ1-3	CASSVVDRNSGNTIYF	TGTGCCAGCAGCGTAGTCGACAGGAACTCTGGAAACACCATATATTTT
.	TRBV5-1	.	TRBJ1-6	CASSIDTLNSPLHF	TGCGCCAGCAGCATCGACACCCTTAATTCACCCCTCCACTTT
TRBD1	TRBV2	.	TRBJ1-3	CASRPSGTGFDTIYF	TGTGCCAGCAGGCCCTCCGGGACAGGGTTTGACACCATATATTTT
.	TRBV27	.	TRBJ2-1	CASSPVRGGSYNEQFF	TGTGCCAGCAGCCCAGTTAGGGGGGGGTCCTACAATGAGCAGTTCTTC
TRBD1	TRBV5-4	.	TRBJ1-6	CASSFPRTGFDSPLHF	TGTGCCAGCAGCTTTCCCAGGACAGGGTTTGATTCACCCCTCCACTTT
.	TRBV9	.	TRBJ1-3	CASSVATAGNTIYF	TGTGCCAGCAGCGTCGCGACAGCTGGAAACACCATATATTTT
TRBD1	TRBV6-5	.	TRBJ2-2	CASSTGQRTGELFF	TGTGCCAGCAGTACGGGACAGCGGACCGGGGAGCTGTTTTTT
.	TRBV6-5	.	TRBJ1-1	CASLVEQGITEAFF	TGTGCCAGCTTGGTTGAACAGGGTATAACTGAAGCTTTCTTT
.	TRBV27	.	TRBJ2-7	CATRRGGSEQYF	TGTGCCACAAGACGGGGAGGTTCCGAGCAGTACTTC
.	TRBV9	.	TRBJ1-2	CASSSPPNTLVYGYTF	TGTGCCAGCAGCTCGCCGCCCAACACCCTGGTTTATGGCTACACCTTC
.	TRBV7-3	.	TRBJ1-2	CASSLESGDGYTF	TGTGCCAGCAGCTTAGAGTCAGGGGATGGCTACACCTTC